The T cell receptor beta chain described here comes from a study of shared clonotypes between healthy human individuals. A note on this clone: Its specificity is not known.

Using immunoSEQ multiplex PCR, the repertoire was profiled, and TCRdb retains in-frame clones only, with some absent. This sample has around 2,000,000 clones, with about 95% found just once. Cells designated naive CD8 were CD45RO-negative and were positively selected for CCR7, with terminally differentiated effector memory CD45RA+ cells excluded. Study conclusions and caveats: A reduction in generation probabilities was seen for non-shared clonotypes relative to those shared by all four donors.

The germline V gene encodes CDR1 MNHEY and CDR2 SVGAGI. This CDR3 region has 14 residues. Trimming stripped 0 bases from V and 9 bases from J, with 9 bases between. What was sequenced was naive CD8+ T cells sorted from blood. This sequence originates from a man aged 18 to 29 in good health. The chain combines TRBV6-5 with TRBJ1-6; no clear D gene. CDR3 coding DNA: TGTGCCAGCAGTTACTCGGTAGAAACTTCACCCCTCCACTTT. This codes for CASSYSVETSPLHF.